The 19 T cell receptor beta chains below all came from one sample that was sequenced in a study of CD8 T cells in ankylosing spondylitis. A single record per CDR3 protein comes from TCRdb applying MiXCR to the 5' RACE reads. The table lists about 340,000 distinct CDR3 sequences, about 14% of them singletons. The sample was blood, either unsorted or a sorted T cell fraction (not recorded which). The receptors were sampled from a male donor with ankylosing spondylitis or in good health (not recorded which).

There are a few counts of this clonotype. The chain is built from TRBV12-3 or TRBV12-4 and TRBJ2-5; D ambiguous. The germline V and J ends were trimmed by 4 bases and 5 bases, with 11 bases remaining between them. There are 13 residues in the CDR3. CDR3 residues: CASSSLPQETQYF. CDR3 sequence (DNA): TGTGCCAGCAGTTCCCTCCCACAGGAGACCCAGTACTTC.

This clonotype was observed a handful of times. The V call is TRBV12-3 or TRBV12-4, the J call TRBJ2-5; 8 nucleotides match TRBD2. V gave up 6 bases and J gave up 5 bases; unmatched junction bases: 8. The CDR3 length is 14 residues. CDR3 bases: TGTGCCAGCAGGCAAGGCGCGGGAGGCGAGACCCAGTACTTC. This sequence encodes CASRQGAGGETQYF.

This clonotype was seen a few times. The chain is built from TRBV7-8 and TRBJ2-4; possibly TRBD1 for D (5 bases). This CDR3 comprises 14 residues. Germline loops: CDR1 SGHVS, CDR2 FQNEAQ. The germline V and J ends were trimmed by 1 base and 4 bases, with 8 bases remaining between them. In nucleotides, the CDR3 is TGTGCCAGCAGCTTAGAACAGGTGAAAAACATTCAGTACTTC. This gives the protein CASSLEQVKNIQYF.

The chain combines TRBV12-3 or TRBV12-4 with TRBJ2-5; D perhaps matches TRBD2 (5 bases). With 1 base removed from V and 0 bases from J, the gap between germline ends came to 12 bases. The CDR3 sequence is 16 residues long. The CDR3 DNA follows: TGTGCCAGCAGTTTAGGAGCGGCGATGTACCAAGAGACCCAGTACTTC. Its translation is CASSLGAAMYQETQYF.

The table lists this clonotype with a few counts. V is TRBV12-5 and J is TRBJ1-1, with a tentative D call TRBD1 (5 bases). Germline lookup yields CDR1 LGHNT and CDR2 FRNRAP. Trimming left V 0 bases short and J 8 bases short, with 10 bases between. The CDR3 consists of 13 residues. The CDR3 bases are TGTGCTAGTGGTTTGGTACAACGGGGCGAAGCTTTCTTT. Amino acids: CASGLVQRGEAFF.

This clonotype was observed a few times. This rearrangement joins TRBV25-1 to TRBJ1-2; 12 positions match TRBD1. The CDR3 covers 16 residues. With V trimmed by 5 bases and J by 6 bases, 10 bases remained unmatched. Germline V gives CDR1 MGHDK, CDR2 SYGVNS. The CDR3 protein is CASSPSVGTGGNGYTF. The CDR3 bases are TGTGCCAGCAGTCCCTCGGTGGGGACAGGGGGCAATGGCTACACCTTC.

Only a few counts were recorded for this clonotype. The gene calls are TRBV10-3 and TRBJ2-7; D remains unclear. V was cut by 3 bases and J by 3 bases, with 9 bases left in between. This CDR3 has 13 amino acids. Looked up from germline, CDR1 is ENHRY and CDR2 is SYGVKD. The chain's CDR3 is CAISDRGRYEQYF. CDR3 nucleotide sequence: TGTGCCATCAGTGATCGAGGACGCTACGAGCAGTACTTC.

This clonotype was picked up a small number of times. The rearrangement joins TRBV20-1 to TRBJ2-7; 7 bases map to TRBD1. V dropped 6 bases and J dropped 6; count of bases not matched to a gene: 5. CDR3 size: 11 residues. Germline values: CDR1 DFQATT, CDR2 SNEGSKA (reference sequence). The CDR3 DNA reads TGCAGTGCGGCAGGACAGGCCGAGCAGTACTTC. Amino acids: CSAAGQAEQYF.

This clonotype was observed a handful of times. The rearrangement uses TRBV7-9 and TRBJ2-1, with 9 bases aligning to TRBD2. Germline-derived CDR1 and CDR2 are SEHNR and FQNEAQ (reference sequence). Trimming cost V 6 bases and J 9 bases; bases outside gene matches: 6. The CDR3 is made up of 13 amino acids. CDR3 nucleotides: TGTGCCAGCAGTACTAGCGGGCGAGGTGAGCAGTTCTTC. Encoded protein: CASSTSGRGEQFF. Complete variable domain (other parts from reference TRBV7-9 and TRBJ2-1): DTGVSQNPRHKITKRGQNVTFRCDPISEHNRLYWYRQTLGQGPEFLTYFQNEAQLEKSRLLSDRFSAERPKGSFSTLEIQRTEQGDSAMYLCASSTSGRGEQFFGPGTRLTVL.

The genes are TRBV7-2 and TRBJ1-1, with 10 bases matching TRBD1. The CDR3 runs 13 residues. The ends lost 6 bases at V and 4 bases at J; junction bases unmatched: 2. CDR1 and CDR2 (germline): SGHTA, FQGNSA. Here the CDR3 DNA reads TGTGCCAGCAGTGGGGACAGGGGCACTGAAGCTTTCTTT. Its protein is CASSGDRGTEAFF.

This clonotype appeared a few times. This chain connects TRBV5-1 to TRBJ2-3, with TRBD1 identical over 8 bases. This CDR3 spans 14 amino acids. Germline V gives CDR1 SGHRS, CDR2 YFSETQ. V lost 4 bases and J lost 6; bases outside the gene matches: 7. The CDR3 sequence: CASSPYRGEDTQYF. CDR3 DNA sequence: TGCGCCAGCAGCCCTTACAGGGGGGAGGATACGCAGTATTTT.

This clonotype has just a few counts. CDR3 bases: TGCAGTGCTAGAGATCCCACCCGATGGAGCACTGAAGCTTTCTTT. As protein: CSARDPTRWSTEAFF. The rearrangement links TRBV20-1 to TRBJ1-1, with unresolved D. CDR1 DFQATT and CDR2 SNEGSKA come from the germline V gene (reference sequence). V lost 0 bases and J lost 4, with 15 bases in between. This CDR3 has 15 amino acids.

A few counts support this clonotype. As DNA, the CDR3 is TGTGCCAGCACGGGGGCTCCTCCGGATACGCAGTATTTT. Protein: CASTGAPPDTQYF. The chain couples TRBV7-9 to TRBJ2-3; either TRBD1 or TRBD2 may fit D (6 bases each). Per germline, CDR1 SEHNR and CDR2 FQNEAQ (reference sequence). The CDR3 runs to 13 residues. Trimming cost V 7 bases and J 6 bases, with 14 bases left between them. Full variable domain (outside the CDR3, taken from reference TRBV7-9 and TRBJ2-3): DTGVSQNPRHKITKRGQNVTFRCDPISEHNRLYWYRQTLGQGPEFLTYFQNEAQLEKSRLLSDRFSAERPKGSFSTLEIQRTEQGDSAMYLCASTGAPPDTQYFGPGTRLTVL.

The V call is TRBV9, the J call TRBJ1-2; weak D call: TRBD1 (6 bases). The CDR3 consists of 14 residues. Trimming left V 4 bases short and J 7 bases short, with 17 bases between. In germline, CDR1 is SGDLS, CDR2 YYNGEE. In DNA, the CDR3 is TGTGCCAGCAGCCCGATGGGGGGCGCAAGTGGCTACACCTTC. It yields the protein CASSPMGGASGYTF.

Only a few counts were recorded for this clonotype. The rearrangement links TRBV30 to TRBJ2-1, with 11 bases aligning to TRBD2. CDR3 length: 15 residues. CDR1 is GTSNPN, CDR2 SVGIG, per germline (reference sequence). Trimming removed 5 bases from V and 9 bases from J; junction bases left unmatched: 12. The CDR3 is CAWGLRLAGRGEQFF. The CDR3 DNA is TGTGCCTGGGGATTAAGACTAGCGGGAAGGGGTGAGCAGTTCTTC. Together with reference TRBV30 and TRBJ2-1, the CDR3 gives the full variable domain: SQTIHQWPATLVQPVGSPLSLECTVEGTSNPNLYWYRQAAGRGLQLLFYSVGIGQISSEVPQNLSASRPQDRQFILSSKKLLLSDSGFYLCAWGLRLAGRGEQFFGPGTRLTVL.

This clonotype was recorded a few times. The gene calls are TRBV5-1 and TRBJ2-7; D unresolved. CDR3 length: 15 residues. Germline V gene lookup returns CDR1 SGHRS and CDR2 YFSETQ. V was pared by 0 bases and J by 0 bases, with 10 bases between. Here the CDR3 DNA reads TGCGCCAGCAGCTTGGCCGGCAGAACCTCCTACGAGCAGTACTTC. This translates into CASSLAGRTSYEQYF. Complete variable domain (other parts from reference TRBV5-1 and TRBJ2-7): KAGVTQTPRYLIKTRGQQVTLSCSPISGHRSVSWYQQTPGQGLQFLFEYFSETQRNKGNFPGRFSGRQFSNSRSEMNVSTLELGDSALYLCASSLAGRTSYEQYFGPGTRLTVT.

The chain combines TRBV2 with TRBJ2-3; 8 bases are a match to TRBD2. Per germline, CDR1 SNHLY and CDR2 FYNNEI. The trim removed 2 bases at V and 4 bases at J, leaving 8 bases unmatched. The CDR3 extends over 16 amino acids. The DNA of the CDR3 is TGTGCCAGCAGTGAATTCGGAGGACTAGCCTCAGATACGCAGTATTTT. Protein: CASSEFGGLASDTQYF. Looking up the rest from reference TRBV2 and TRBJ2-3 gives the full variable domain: EPEVTQTPSHQVTQMGQEVILRCVPISNHLYFYWYRQILGQKVEFLVSFYNNEISEKSEIFDDQFSVERPDGSNFTLKIRSTKLEDSAMYFCASSEFGGLASDTQYFGPGTRLTVL.

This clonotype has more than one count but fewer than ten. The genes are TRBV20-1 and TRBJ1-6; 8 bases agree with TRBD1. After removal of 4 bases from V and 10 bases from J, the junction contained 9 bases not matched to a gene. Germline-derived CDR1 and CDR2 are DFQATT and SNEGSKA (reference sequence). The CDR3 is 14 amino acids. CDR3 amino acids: CSATRGQGKSPLHF. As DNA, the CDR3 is TGCAGTGCTACCCGAGGACAGGGCAAATCACCCCTCCACTTT.

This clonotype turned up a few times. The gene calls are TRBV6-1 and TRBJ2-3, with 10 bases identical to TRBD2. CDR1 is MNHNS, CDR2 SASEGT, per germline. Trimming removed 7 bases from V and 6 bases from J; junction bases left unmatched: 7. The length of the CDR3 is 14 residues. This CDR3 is CASKLLAGKDTQYF. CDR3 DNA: TGTGCCAGCAAACTACTAGCGGGAAAGGATACGCAGTATTTT.